This T cell receptor (beta chain) was retrieved from a study of cytomegalovirus exposure and HLA in healthy donors. J lost 4 bases, V lost 5 bases, and 7 bases had no gene match. The V gene's germline CDR1 is SEHNR and CDR2 FQNEAQ (reference sequence). The CDR3 is made up of 16 amino acids. Details on this clone: The antigen is unknown.

Findings and caveats of the study: A later analysis found that most CMV-associated TCR beta chains appeared HLA-restricted. Presence/absence comparisons presumed near-even sequencing depth among donors.

Amplification used 60 Vbeta primers and 13 Jbeta primers. Sequenced by immunoSEQ multiplex PCR; TCRdb stores in-frame clones only, minus some. Of about 200,000 clones listed, around 81% are singletons. The chain links TRBV7-9 to TRBJ1-3; 11 bases align to TRBD1. The sequence derives from a man aged 30-40 years in good health and CMV-seronegative. Sequencing was performed on PBMCs. The CDR3: CASSEGTGGMGNTIYF. The CDR3 DNA sequence: TGTGCCAGCAGCGAAGGGACAGGGGGAATGGGAAACACCATATATTTT.